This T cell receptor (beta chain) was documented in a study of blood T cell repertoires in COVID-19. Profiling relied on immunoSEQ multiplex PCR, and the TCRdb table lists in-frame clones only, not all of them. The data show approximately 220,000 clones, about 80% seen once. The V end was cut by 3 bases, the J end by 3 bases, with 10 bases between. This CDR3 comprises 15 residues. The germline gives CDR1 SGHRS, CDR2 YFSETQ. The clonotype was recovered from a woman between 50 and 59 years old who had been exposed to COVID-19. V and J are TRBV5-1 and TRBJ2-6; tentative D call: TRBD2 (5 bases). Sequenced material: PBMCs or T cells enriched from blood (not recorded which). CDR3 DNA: TGCGCCAGCAGCTCGGGGTCTTATGGGGCCAACGTCCTGACTTTC. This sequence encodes CASSSGSYGANVLTF.